What follows describes a single T cell receptor beta chain. This record comes from a study of human T cells and chemical hapten exposure. As for time point: pre-sensitization, week 0. As to treatment: therapeutic diphenylcyclopropenone sensitization with weekly scalp DPC. Separate cDNA molecules received unique molecular identifiers, which the library attached to them. A single record per CDR3 protein comes from TCRdb applying MiXCR to the RACE reads. The sample lists about 290,000 distinct CDR3 sequences, almost 8% occurring once. This TCR was sampled from a man younger than 30 with alopecia areata. Some clones in this sample may be carry-over from other donors' samples. The sequencing used whole blood, collected in connection with sensitization to the hapten diphenylcyclopropenone (DPC).

The CDR3 DNA reads as TGTGCCAGCACGGAAAGGGGGATCGGGCAGTTCTTC. Its protein is CASTERGIGQFF. The chain has TRBV28 and TRBJ2-1; TRBD1 might be the D (6 bases). The CDR3 extends over 12 amino acids. Germline-derived CDR1 and CDR2 are MDHEN and SYDVKM. Trimming stripped 7 bases from V and 12 bases from J, with 16 bases between.